This TCR beta chain was recorded in a study of a mutant IDH1 vaccine in newly diagnosed glioma. Study overall: Sex among treated patients split about 62% male, approximately 38% female; mean age was approximately 40 years. Antecedent treatment encompassed radiotherapy, temozolomide, or their combination; the majority received both. Whole-study results and caveats: Top-clonotype changes in peripheral T cells seemed unrelated to pseudoprogression.

The CDR3 extends over 16 amino acids. Germline values: CDR1 LGHNA, CDR2 YNFKEQ. Trimming took off 0 bases at V and 4 bases at J, with 13 bases between the two ends. Data came from immunoSEQ multiplex PCR; TCRdb stores just in-frame clones and leaves some out. The sample holds tens of thousands of clones, almost 65% seen once. Points on this clone: Its target is unknown.

Regarding time point: week 47, end of study. Topical imiquimod was applied with each vaccine dose, which held 300 ug of mutant IDH1 20-mer peptide. The donor cohort comprised cases of new WHO grade 3 or 4 IDH1-mutant, ATRX-lost astrocytoma. The clonotype comes from a man in his forties or fifties with glioma. Some clones in this sample may be carry-over from other donors' samples. Source: peripheral blood mononuclear cells (PBMCs), taken from a glioma patient whose treatment included an IDH1 peptide vaccine. The chain uses TRBV4-2 and TRBJ2-1; no clear D. CDR3 in DNA: TGTGCCAGCAGCCAAGAACGGACGGAGCCGTACAATGAGCAGTTCTTC. This encodes CASSQERTEPYNEQFF.